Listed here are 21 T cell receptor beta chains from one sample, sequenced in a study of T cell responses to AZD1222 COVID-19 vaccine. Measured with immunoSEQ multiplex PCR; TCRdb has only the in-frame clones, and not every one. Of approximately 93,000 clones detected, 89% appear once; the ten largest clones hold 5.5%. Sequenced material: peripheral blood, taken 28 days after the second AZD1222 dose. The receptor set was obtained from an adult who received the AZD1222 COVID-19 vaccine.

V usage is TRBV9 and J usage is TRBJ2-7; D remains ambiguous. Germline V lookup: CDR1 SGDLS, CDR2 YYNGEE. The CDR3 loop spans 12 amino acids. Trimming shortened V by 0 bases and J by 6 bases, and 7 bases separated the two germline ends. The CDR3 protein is CASSVGVGEQYF. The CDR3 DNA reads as TGTGCCAGCAGCGTAGGGGTAGGCGAGCAGTACTTC.

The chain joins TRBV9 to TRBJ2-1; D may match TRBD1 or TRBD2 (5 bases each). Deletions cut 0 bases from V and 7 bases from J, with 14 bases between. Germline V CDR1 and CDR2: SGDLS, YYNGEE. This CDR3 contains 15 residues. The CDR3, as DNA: TGTGCCAGCAGCGTAGGAGCCGGGACGAGGAATGAGCAGTTCTTC. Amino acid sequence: CASSVGAGTRNEQFF.

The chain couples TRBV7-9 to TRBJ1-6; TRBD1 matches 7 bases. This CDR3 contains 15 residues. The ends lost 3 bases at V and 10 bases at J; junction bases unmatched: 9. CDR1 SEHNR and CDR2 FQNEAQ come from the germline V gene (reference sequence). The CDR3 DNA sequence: TGTGCCAGCAGCTTGGGCCCGGGACAGCGATCACCCCTCCACTTT. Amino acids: CASSLGPGQRSPLHF.

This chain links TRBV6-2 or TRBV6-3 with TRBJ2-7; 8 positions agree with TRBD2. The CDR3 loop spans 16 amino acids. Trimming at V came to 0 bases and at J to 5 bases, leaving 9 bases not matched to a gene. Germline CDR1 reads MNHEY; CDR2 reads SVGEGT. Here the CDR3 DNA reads TGTGCCAGCAGTTACTCGTCGGGGGGGACGTCCCACGAGCAGTACTTC. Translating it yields CASSYSSGGTSHEQYF.

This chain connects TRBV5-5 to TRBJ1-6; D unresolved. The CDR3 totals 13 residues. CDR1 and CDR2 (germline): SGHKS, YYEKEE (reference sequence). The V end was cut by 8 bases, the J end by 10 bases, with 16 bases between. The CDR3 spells CASERLASSPLHF. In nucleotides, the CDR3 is TGTGCCAGTGAACGGCTGGCGAGCTCACCCCTCCACTTT.

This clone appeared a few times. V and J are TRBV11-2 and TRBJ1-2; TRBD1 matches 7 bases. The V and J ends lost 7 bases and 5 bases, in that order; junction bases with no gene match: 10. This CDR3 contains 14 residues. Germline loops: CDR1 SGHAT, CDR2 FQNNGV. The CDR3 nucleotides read TGTGCCAGCACCCTCGATCCGACAGGGTATGGCTACACCTTC. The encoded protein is CASTLDPTGYGYTF.

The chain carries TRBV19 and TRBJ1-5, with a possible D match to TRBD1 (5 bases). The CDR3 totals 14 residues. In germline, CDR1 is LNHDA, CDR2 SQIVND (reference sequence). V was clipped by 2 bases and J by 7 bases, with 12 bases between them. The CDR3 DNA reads TGTGCCAGTAGTATACCCCAGGGTAGGCAGCCCCAGCATTTT. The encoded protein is CASSIPQGRQPQHF.

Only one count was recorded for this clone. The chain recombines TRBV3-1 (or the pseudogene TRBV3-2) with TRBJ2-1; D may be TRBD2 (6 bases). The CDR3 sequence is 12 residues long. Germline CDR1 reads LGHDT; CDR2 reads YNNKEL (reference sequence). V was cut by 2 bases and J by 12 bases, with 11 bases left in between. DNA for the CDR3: TGTGCCAGCAGCCAAAGCGGGTCAGCGCAGTTCTTC. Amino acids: CASSQSGSAQFF.

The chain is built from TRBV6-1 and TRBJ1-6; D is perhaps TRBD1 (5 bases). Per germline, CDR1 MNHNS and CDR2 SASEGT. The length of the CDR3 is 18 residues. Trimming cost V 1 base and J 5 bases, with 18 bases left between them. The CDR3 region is CASSEDWVSRTNNSPLHF. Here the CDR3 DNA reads TGTGCCAGCAGTGAAGATTGGGTCAGCCGGACAAATAATTCACCCCTCCACTTT.

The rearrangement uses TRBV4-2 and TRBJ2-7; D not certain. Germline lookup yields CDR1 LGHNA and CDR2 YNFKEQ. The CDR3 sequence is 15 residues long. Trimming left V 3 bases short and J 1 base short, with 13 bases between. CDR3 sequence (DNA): TGTGCCAGCAGCCACGAATCCAGACAATCCTACGAGCAGTACTTC. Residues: CASSHESRQSYEQYF.

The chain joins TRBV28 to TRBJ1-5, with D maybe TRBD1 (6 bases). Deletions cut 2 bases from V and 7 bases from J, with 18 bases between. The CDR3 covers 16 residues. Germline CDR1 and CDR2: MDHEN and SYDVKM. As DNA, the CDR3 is TGTGCCAGCAGTTTAGGTCGGGGGCTGATCGGGCAGCCCCAGCATTTT. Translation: CASSLGRGLIGQPQHF. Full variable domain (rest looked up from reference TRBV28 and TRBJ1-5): DVKVTQSSRYLVKRTGEKVFLECVQDMDHENMFWYRQDPGLGLRLIYFSYDVKMKEKGDIPEGYSVSREKKERFSLILESASTNQTSMYLCASSLGRGLIGQPQHFGDGTRLSIL.

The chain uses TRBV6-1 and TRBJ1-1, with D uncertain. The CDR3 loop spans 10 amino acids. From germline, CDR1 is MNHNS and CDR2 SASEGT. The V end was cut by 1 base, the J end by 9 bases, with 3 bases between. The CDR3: CASSEGQAFF. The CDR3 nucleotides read TGTGCCAGCAGTGAAGGTCAAGCTTTCTTT.

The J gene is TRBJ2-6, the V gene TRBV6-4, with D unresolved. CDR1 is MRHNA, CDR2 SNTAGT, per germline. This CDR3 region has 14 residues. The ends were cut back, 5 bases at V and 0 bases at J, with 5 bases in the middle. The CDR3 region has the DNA TGTGCCAGCAGTTACAGCTCTGGGGCCAACGTCCTGACTTTC. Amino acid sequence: CASSYSSGANVLTF.

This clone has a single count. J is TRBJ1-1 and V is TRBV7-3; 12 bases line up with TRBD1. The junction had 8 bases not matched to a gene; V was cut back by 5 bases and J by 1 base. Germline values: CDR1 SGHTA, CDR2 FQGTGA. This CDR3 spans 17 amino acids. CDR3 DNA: TGTGCCAGCAGCCAGGGACAGGGGGCAGGAAGGAACACTGAAGCTTTCTTT. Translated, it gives CASSQGQGAGRNTEAFF.

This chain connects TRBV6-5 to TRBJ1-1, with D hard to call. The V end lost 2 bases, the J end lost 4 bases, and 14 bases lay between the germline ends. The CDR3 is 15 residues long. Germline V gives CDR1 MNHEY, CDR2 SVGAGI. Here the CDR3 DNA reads TGTGCCAGCAGTTACAGTCTCGCAGTGAGCACTGAAGCTTTCTTT. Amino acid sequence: CASSYSLAVSTEAFF.

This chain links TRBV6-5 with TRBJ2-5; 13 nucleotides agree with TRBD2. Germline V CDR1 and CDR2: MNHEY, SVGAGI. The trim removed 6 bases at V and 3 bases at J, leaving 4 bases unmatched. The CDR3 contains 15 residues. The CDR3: CASRGLAGTEETQYF. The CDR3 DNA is TGTGCCAGCAGGGGACTAGCGGGGACTGAAGAGACCCAGTACTTC.

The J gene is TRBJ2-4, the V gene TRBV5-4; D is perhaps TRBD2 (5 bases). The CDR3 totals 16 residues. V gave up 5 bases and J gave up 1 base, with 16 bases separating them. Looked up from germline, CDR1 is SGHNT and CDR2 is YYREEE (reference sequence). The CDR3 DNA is TGTGCCAGCAGTCGGGGTGGGGTGATGGCCAAAAACATTCAGTACTTC. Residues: CASSRGGVMAKNIQYF.

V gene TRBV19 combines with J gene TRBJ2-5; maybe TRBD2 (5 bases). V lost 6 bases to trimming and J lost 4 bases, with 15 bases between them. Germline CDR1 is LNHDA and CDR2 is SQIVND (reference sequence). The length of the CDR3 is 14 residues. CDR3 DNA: TGTGCCAGTAGAGCGACGGAGGCCGGAGAGACCCAGTACTTC. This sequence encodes CASRATEAGETQYF.

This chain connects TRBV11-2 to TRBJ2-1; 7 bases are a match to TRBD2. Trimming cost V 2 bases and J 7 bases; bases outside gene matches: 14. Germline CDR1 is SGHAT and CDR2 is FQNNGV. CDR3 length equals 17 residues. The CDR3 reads CASSLIWWGGRSNEQFF. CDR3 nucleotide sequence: TGTGCCAGCAGCTTAATCTGGTGGGGGGGACGGAGTAATGAGCAGTTCTTC.

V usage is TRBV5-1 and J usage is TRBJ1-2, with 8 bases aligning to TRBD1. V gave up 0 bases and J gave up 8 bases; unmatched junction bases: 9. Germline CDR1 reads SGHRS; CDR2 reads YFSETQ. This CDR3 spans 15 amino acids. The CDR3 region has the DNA TGCGCCAGCAGCTTGGGACAGGGGATCGAGGAAGGCTACACCTTC. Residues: CASSLGQGIEEGYTF.

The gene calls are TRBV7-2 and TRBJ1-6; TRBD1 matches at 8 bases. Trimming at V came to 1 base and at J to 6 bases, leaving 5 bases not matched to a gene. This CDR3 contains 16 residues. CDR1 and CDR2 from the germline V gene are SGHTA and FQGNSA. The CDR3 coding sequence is TGTGCCAGCAGCTTAGGAGGGACAGGAGTTAATTCACCCCTCCACTTT. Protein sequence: CASSLGGTGVNSPLHF.